This T cell receptor (beta chain) was sequenced during a study of blood T cells in healthy people across ages. A note on this clonotype: Its specificity is unknown.

A J-beta primer mix and a sample-barcoded 5' primer were used in a second PCR of roughly 7 to 12 cycles. TCRdb re-called the 5' RACE reads with MiXCR, one entry per CDR3 protein. The table lists some 940,000 distinct CDR3 sequences, about 28% of them singletons. Approximately 9.2 milliliters was the volume of peripheral blood drawn from each donor. Samples had at least 6.5 million PBMCs isolated from them. CDR1 is MNHEY and CDR2 is SVGAGI in the germline V gene. There are 13 residues in the CDR3. Trimming pared 6 bases from V and 8 bases from J, leaving 16 bases between. Study observations and caveats: Whereas aged donors had fewer naive CD4+ cells, long-lived donors had more of them and higher diversity.

This sample was shared with a second study, whose subject was T cells of mothers and their children.

The V gene is TRBV6-5, the J gene TRBJ1-1; D uncertain. Sequencing used blood. The TCR originated in a woman aged 35 to 49 in good health. CDR3 DNA: TGTGCCAGCAGCCCACCGACGGAACAAGAAGCTTTCTTT. It codes for CASSPPTEQEAFF.